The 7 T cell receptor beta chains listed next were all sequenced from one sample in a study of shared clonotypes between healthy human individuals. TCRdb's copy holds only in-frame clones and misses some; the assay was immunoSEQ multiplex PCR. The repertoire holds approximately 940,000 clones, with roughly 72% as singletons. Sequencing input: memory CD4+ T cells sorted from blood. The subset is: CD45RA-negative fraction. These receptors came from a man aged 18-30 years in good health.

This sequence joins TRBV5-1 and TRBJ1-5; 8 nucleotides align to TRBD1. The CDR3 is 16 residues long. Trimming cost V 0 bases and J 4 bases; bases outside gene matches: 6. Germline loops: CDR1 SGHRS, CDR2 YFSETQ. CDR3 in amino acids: CASSLEPTGGNQPQHF. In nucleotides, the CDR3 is TGCGCCAGCAGCTTGGAACCTACAGGGGGAAATCAGCCCCAGCATTTT.

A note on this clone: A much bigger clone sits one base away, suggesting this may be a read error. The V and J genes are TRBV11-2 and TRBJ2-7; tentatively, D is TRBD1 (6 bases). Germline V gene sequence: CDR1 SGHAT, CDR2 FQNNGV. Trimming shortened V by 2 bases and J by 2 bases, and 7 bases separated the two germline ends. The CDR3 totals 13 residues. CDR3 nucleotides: TGTGCCAGCAGCTTAACAGGGACCTACGAGCAGTACTTC. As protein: CASSLTGTYEQYF.

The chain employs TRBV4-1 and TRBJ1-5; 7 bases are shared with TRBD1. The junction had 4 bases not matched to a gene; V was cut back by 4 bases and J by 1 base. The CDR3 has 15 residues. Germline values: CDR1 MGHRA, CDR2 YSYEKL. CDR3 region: CASSRTGASNQPQHF. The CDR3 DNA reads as TGCGCCAGCAGCCGGACAGGTGCCAGCAATCAGCCCCAGCATTTT.

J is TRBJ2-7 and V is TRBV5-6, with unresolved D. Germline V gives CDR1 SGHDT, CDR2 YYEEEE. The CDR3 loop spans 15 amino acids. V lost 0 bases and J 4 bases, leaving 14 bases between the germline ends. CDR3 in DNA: TGTGCCAGCAGCTTGGTTGGGCAGAAATATTACGAGCAGTACTTC. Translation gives CASSLVGQKYYEQYF.

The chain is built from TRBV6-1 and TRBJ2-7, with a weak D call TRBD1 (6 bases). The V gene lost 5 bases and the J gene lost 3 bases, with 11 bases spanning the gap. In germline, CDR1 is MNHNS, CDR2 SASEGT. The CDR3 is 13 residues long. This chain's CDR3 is CASSRQAGYEQYF. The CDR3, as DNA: TGTGCCAGCAGTCGACAGGCGGGCTACGAGCAGTACTTC.

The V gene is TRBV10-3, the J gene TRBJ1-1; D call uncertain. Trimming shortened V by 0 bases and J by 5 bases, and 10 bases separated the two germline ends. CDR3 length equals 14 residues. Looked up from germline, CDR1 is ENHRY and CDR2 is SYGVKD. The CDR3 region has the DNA TGTGCCATCAGTGAGTCGACTCTTGGGACTGAAGCTTTCTTT. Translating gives CAISESTLGTEAFF.

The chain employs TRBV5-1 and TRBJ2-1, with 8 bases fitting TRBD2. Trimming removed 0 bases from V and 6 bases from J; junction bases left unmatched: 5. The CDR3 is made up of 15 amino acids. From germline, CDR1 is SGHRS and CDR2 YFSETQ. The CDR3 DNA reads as TGCGCCAGCAGCTTGGAAAAGGGGACTAGCAATGAGCAGTTCTTC. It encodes CASSLEKGTSNEQFF.